This T cell receptor (beta chain) stems from a study of OX40 agonist ivuxolimab in advanced cancers. With respect to the entire study: Ivuxolimab was an agonistic, fully human IgG2 monoclonal antibody directed against OX40 (CD134), a costimulatory receptor. The dose-escalation cohort was almost 85% male with a mean age of about 65 years, ranging from about 23 to 85. The paper covers the monotherapy dose-escalation part of the phase I ivuxolimab trial, which included N of about 56 patients. Of the 50 or so patients in dose escalation, around 20 had hepatocellular carcinoma, about 15 had melanoma, 9 had renal cell carcinoma and 9 had head and neck cancer. Partial responses occurred in three dose-escalation patients, of whom one had hepatocellular carcinoma and two had cutaneous melanoma. Patients were allowed to have had prior anti-PD-1, anti-PD-L1 or anti-CTLA-4 therapy, and 40% to 45% of the dose-escalation patients had previously received checkpoint inhibitors. The purpose of peripheral TCRbeta sequencing was to test whether ivuxolimab changed TCR sequence diversity and led to clonal T-cell expansion. Intravenous ivuxolimab was administered to patients every 2 weeks at six dose levels: 0.01, 0.1, 0.3, 1.5, 3 and 10 mg/kg.

From its cysteine to its phenylalanine, the CDR3 spans 15 amino acids. Only the CDR3 region is kept as DNA, spanning 45 bases read in frame from base 1. After removal of 0 bases from V and 4 bases from J, the junction retains 4 bases not matched to a gene. From the germline V gene (reference sequence), CDR1 is MNHEY and CDR2 is SMNVEV. What the work shows at the level of the full study, not this receptor alone: In partial responders in the 0.1-3.0 mg/kg groups, normalized peripheral clonal expansion was found to be among the lowest, especially among CD8+ T cells. Antigen specificity was not determined for the clonally expanded peripheral T cells. Low levels of normalized T-cell clonal expansion were also seen in some patients who did not respond. After ivuxolimab, more expanded clones were found on average in CD8+ T cells than in CD4+ T cells. At doses of 0.1 to 3.0 mg/kg, clonal expansion of both CD4+ and CD8+ T cells in blood was seen between baseline and week 6.

Patients with a history of autoimmune disease or receiving systemic immunosuppression were excluded from the trial. Peripheral blood for TCR sequencing was drawn from every dose cohort at baseline, at cycle 4 day 1 and at cycle 7 day 1. Samples were obtained from an open-label, multicenter, first-in-human phase I dose-escalation trial of ivuxolimab. Adults with locally advanced or metastatic head and neck squamous cell, hepatocellular, melanoma or renal cell carcinoma were enrolled in the trial. Before TCR sequencing, CD4+ T cells and CD8+ T cells were sorted from peripheral blood as separate populations. In the case of this clone: There is no known antigen for this receptor. Nothing much larger sits one base from this clone, and base qualities are not available.

For sequencing of the TCRbeta CDR3 region, genomic DNA was extracted from the sorted cells. TCRbeta CDR3 regions were sequenced using the immunoSEQ Assay. What TCRdb holds here is the immuneACCESS table cut down to in-frame rearrangements. Part of the clones is not present; checked against another copy, under half of the missing clones reflect an unresolved V gene, and the others are unexplained. The sample table contains 45,000 to 50,000 clones; only one count was recorded for nearly 95% of them. The biggest ten clones account for more than 6.5% of the sample. In this chain, TRBV27 is recombined with TRBJ1-1, with TRBD1 matching 8 junction bases. This sequence was found in an adult with an advanced solid tumor such as melanoma, head and neck, liver or kidney cancer. The input for sequencing was CD4+ or CD8+ T cells sorted from blood, taken in a trial of the OX40 agonist ivuxolimab. Here the CDR3 is given as CASSLSQGAGTEAFF. The nucleotide sequence reads TGTGCCAGCAGTTTATCCCAGGGGGCCGGCACTGAAGCTTTCTTT.